This T cell receptor (beta chain) was recorded in a study of blood T cell repertoires in COVID-19. Study at large: Some COVID-19 samples were acute and others convalescent; all came from the United States, Italy and Spain. In each case, the material was cDNA or gDNA derived from T cells, B-cell-depleted T cells, or PBMCs.

Original processing notes: Scientists estimated how many nucleated cells there were by amplifying reference gene primers. Profiling relied on immunoSEQ multiplex PCR, and the TCRdb table lists in-frame clones only, not all of them. D and trimming were read from the DNA, whereas the V and J calls and clone size are those reported in that table. The sample carries about 410,000 clones, approximately 90% recorded once. CDR1 is MNHEY and CDR2 is SVGAGI in the germline V gene. V was pared by 6 bases and J by 0 bases, with 9 bases between. The CDR3 is made up of 13 amino acids. The rearrangement joins TRBV6-5 to TRBJ2-7; D ambiguous. The sample comprised peripheral blood. The receptor's source is a woman under 40 with active or convalescent COVID-19. The CDR3 loop reads CASRAAYSYEQYF. The CDR3 nucleotides are TGTGCCAGCAGGGCAGCGTACTCCTACGAGCAGTACTTC.